This TCR beta chain was profiled in a study of regulatory T cells in long-lasting Graves disease. The CDR3 is 15 residues long. The germline gives CDR1 MNHEY, CDR2 SMNVEV (reference sequence). The junction had 6 bases not matched to a gene; V was cut back by 5 bases and J by 1 base. Time point described: newly diagnosed GD, antithyroid drugs for less than 3 months. The TCR library was made from RNA that had been extracted from PBMCs in TRIzol. iRepertoire HTBI primers and Arm-PCR of CDR3 regions built TCR beta libraries. TCRdb re-analysed the multiplex PCR reads in MiXCR, keeping a single row per CDR3 protein. The sample gives about 400,000 distinct CDR3 sequences, around 15% of which show up once; 20% to 25% is in the top ten. This clonotype was observed a few times.

The receptor's source is a female donor with Graves disease. The V and J genes are TRBV27 and TRBJ1-1; 8 nucleotides agree with TRBD1. Sequences were derived from peripheral blood mononuclear cells (PBMCs), sampled at new diagnosis, from a patient treated with antithyroid drugs. CDR3 loop: CASSPYGTGNTEAFF. For the CDR3, the DNA is TGTGCCAGCAGTCCGTATGGGACAGGGAACACTGAAGCTTTCTTT.